Shown below are 14 T cell receptor beta chains from a single sample sequenced in a study of tumor-infiltrating lymphocytes in localized non-small cell lung cancer (dated by TCRdb to 2020 to 2022). The library relied on the immunoSEQ multiplex PCR assay. In TCRdb, the immuneACCESS table is reduced to in-frame sequences with V and J assigned. These tables do not hold every clone; where another copy was compared, an unresolved V gene accounts for under half, and the others remain unexplained. Present in this sample are about 16,000 clones, more than 60% of which were seen just once. The ten largest clones represent 5.5% to 7% of the sample. Sequencing was carried out using lung tumor tissue. The origin of the receptors is a human donor with non-small cell lung cancer.

V and J are TRBV5-4 and TRBJ2-3; 11 bases line up with TRBD1. The CDR3 loop spans 16 amino acids. Germline V CDR1 and CDR2: SGHNT, YYREEE (reference sequence). V gave up 1 base and J gave up 4 bases; unmatched junction bases: 5. Here the CDR3 DNA reads TGTGCCAGCAGCTTGAGAGGACAGGGGGCCGCAGATACGCAGTATTTT. As protein: CASSLRGQGAADTQYF.

The chain has TRBV5-1 and TRBJ2-1; no definite D call. The CDR3 contains 17 residues. Germline V gene sequence: CDR1 SGHRS, CDR2 YFSETQ. Trimming cost V 0 bases and J 0 bases, with 13 bases left between them. Here the CDR3 DNA reads TGCGCCAGCAGCTTGGGGGCCGTCCCTAGCTCCTACAATGAGCAGTTCTTC. Translating it yields CASSLGAVPSSYNEQFF.

The chain uses TRBV5-6 and TRBJ2-3; 7 positions agree with TRBD1. The junction had 8 bases not matched to a gene; V was cut back by 2 bases and J by 2 bases. The V gene's germline CDR1 is SGHDT and CDR2 YYEEEE. The CDR3 loop spans 16 amino acids. The CDR3 DNA reads as TGTGCCAGCAGCTTCATCCGGGACAGATTCACAGATACGCAGTATTTT. As protein: CASSFIRDRFTDTQYF.

The chain employs TRBV4-2 and TRBJ2-1; either TRBD1 or TRBD2 may fit D (7 bases each). The CDR3 spans 15 residues. Per the germline V gene, CDR1 is LGHNA and CDR2 is YNFKEQ. V gave up 4 bases and J gave up 4 bases, with 14 bases separating them. The CDR3 DNA sequence: TGTGCCAGCAGCCCAGGGGGAGGGGGGTACAATGAGCAGTTCTTC. Translated, it gives CASSPGGGGYNEQFF.

The J gene is TRBJ2-7, the V gene TRBV19; D uncertain. The V end was cut by 5 bases, the J end by 3 bases, with 5 bases between. This CDR3 contains 11 residues. Looked up from germline, CDR1 is LNHDA and CDR2 is SQIVND (reference sequence). The CDR3 here is CASSDRYEQYF. In DNA, the CDR3 is TGTGCCAGTAGTGATCGCTACGAGCAGTACTTC. The full variable domain, with the rest looked up from reference TRBV19 and TRBJ2-7, is DGGITQSPKYLFRKEGQNVTLSCEQNLNHDAMYWYRQDPGQGLRLIYYSQIVNDFQKGDIAEGYSVSREKKESFPLTVTSAQKNPTAFYLCASSDRYEQYFGPGTRLTVT.

The chain carries TRBV5-1 and TRBJ2-6, with no clear D. Germline values: CDR1 SGHRS, CDR2 YFSETQ. The CDR3 totals 15 residues. The ends were cut back, 0 bases at V and 0 bases at J, with 4 bases in the middle. CDR3 sequence (DNA): TGCGCCAGCAGCTTGGAATACTCTGGGGCCAACGTCCTGACTTTC. It encodes CASSLEYSGANVLTF.

This clone is medium-sized (0.01 to 0.1%) within its sample. In DNA form, the CDR3 reads TGTGCCAGCAGGGGAACGGCCAGCCAAGAGACCCAGTACTTC. It specifies CASRGTASQETQYF. V usage is TRBV2 and J usage is TRBJ2-5; D is ambiguous. Germline V gene data show CDR1 as SNHLY and CDR2 as FYNNEI. The CDR3 totals 14 residues. V shed 6 bases and J shed 1 base, with 12 bases lying between them.

CDR3 region: CASRGTSGRYEQYF. The CDR3 region has the DNA TGTGCCAGCAGAGGGACTAGCGGGCGCTACGAGCAGTACTTC. The gene calls are TRBV6-5 and TRBJ2-7; TRBD2 aligns across 12 bases. The V gene's germline CDR1 is MNHEY and CDR2 SVGAGI. The CDR3 runs to 14 residues. After removal of 6 bases from V and 3 bases from J, the junction contained 3 bases not matched to a gene.

The J gene is TRBJ2-5, the V gene TRBV18, with D uncertain. V shed 4 bases and J shed 5 bases, with 11 bases lying between them. Germline values: CDR1 KGHSH, CDR2 LQKENI. The CDR3 loop spans 13 amino acids. CDR3: CASSLTVGETQYF. Written as DNA, the CDR3 is TGTGCCAGCTCACTAACGGTGGGGGAGACCCAGTACTTC.

The chain employs TRBV11-2 and TRBJ2-3; 8 bases map to TRBD2. Germline loops: CDR1 SGHAT, CDR2 FQNNGV. The CDR3 extends over 15 amino acids. Trimming took 3 bases from V and 1 from J; bases not matched to a gene: 3. The CDR3 nucleotides read TGTGCCAGCAGCTTTGCGGGAGGAGGCACAGATACGCAGTATTTT. This gives the protein CASSFAGGGTDTQYF.

The chain uses TRBV5-6 and TRBJ2-7; 8 bases fit TRBD1. The CDR3 runs 18 residues. J gave up 0 bases and V 0 bases, and 11 bases lay outside the gene matches. Germline loops: CDR1 SGHDT, CDR2 YYEEEE. The CDR3 here is CASSLVPPRTGYSYEQYF. For the CDR3, the DNA is TGTGCCAGCAGCTTGGTACCCCCCCGGACAGGGTACTCCTACGAGCAGTACTTC. Full variable domain (remainder filled in from reference TRBV5-6 and TRBJ2-7): DAGVTQSPTHLIKTRGQQVTLRCSPKSGHDTVSWYQQALGQGPQFIFQYYEEEERQRGNFPDRFSGHQFPNYSSELNVNALLLGDSALYLCASSLVPPRTGYSYEQYFGPGTRLTVT.

This clone has only a few counts. The chain links TRBV2 to TRBJ2-2; tentatively, D is TRBD2 (5 bases). The CDR3 has 15 amino acids. V was clipped by 7 bases and J by 6 bases, with 18 bases between them. CDR1 and CDR2 from the germline V gene are SNHLY and FYNNEI. The CDR3 DNA follows: TGTGCCAGCAATCGGGGTGACATAACCCCCGGGGAGCTGTTTTTT. Translating gives CASNRGDITPGELFF.

The V call is TRBV2, the J call TRBJ1-2; 9 nucleotides line up with TRBD1. From germline, CDR1 is SNHLY and CDR2 FYNNEI. This CDR3 contains 16 residues. V trimming: 6 bases; J trimming: 5 bases; junction bases outside the gene matches: 13. The CDR3 sequence: CASRHLSGTGPYGYTF. DNA for the CDR3: TGTGCCAGCAGACACTTGTCCGGGACAGGGCCGTATGGCTACACCTTC. Based on the CDR3 plus reference TRBV2 and TRBJ1-2, the full variable domain is EPEVTQTPSHQVTQMGQEVILRCVPISNHLYFYWYRQILGQKVEFLVSFYNNEISEKSEIFDDQFSVERPDGSNFTLKIRSTKLEDSAMYFCASRHLSGTGPYGYTFGSGTRLTVV.

The chain couples TRBV25-1 to TRBJ2-1; D may correspond to TRBD1 or TRBD2 (5 bases each). Germline CDR1 MGHDK, CDR2 SYGVNS. V lost 8 bases and J lost 9, with 17 bases in between. The CDR3 covers 13 residues. CDR3 residues: CASRSMGESEQFF. The CDR3 DNA sequence: TGTGCCAGCCGTAGCATGGGGGAGTCTGAGCAGTTCTTC.